What follows are 8 T cell receptor beta chains derived from one specimen sequenced in a study of cytomegalovirus exposure and HLA in healthy donors. The PCR contained 60 Vbeta and 13 Jbeta primers. Using immunoSEQ multiplex PCR, the repertoire was profiled, and TCRdb retains in-frame clones only, with some absent. The sample has 160,000 or so clones, 79% seen once; the top ten hold 2% to 2.5%. Sequences were obtained from PBMCs. These receptors were collected from a middle-aged man in good health and CMV-seronegative.

This clone was counted a single time. Other DNA sequences in this specimen translate into the identical CDR3. The rearrangement links TRBV7-9 to TRBJ2-7, with a weak D call TRBD2 (7 bases). The CDR3 is 15 amino acids. Deletions cut 0 bases from V and 7 bases from J, with 16 bases between. The germline CDR1 and CDR2 sequences are SEHNR and FQNEAQ (reference sequence). The CDR3 sequence is CASSLAGGQGGEQYF. The CDR3 DNA follows: TGTGCCAGCAGCTTAGCGGGGGGGCAGGGTGGAGAGCAGTACTTC. Full variable domain (missing parts from reference TRBV7-9 and TRBJ2-7): DTGVSQNPRHKITKRGQNVTFRCDPISEHNRLYWYRQTLGQGPEFLTYFQNEAQLEKSRLLSDRFSAERPKGSFSTLEIQRTEQGDSAMYLCASSLAGGQGGEQYFGPGTRLTVT.

This chain connects TRBV7-2 to TRBJ2-5, with 9 nucleotides matching TRBD2. CDR1 is SGHTA and CDR2 is FQGNSA in the germline V gene. The junction had 5 bases not matched to a gene; V was cut back by 5 bases and J by 1 base. CDR3 length: 15 residues. CDR3 nucleotide sequence: TGTGCCAGCAGCCTCCAGACTAGCGGCCAAGAGACCCAGTACTTC. Translated: CASSLQTSGQETQYF.

V gene TRBV7-9 combines with J gene TRBJ2-5; D may be TRBD1 (5 bases). The J call may be incorrect, as the DNA end agrees better with TRBJ2-7. Germline values: CDR1 SEHNR, CDR2 FQNEAQ (reference sequence). There are 15 residues in the CDR3. CDR3 protein: CASSLVQAGSYEQYF. The CDR3 DNA sequence: TGTGCCAGCAGCTTAGTACAGGCAGGGTCCTACGAGCAGTACTTC.

This chain uses TRBV29-1 with TRBJ2-5; perhaps TRBD2 as D (6 bases). The CDR3 sequence is 14 residues long. Germline values: CDR1 SQVTM, CDR2 ANQGSEA. Trimming cost V 0 bases and J 5 bases, with 13 bases left between them. CDR3 protein: CSVEEAGTWETQYF. The CDR3 DNA follows: TGCAGCGTTGAAGAGGCGGGAACTTGGGAGACCCAGTACTTC.

J is TRBJ1-2 and V is TRBV19; perhaps TRBD1 as D (5 bases). CDR3 length: 12 residues. V lost 7 bases, J lost 2 bases, and 8 bases lay in between. The germline V gene has CDR1 LNHDA and CDR2 SQIVND (reference sequence). The CDR3 reads CASTQVNYGYTF. The CDR3 DNA reads as TGTGCCAGTACACAGGTGAACTATGGCTACACCTTC.

This clone was picked up a small number of times. The chain uses TRBV6-6 and TRBJ2-1, with 7 bases matching TRBD1. The CDR3 spans 15 residues. The V and J ends lost 5 bases and 3 bases, in that order; junction bases with no gene match: 7. CDR1 is MNHNY, CDR2 SVGAGI, per germline (reference sequence). The CDR3: CASSTGETIYNEQFF. For the CDR3, the DNA is TGTGCCAGCAGTACAGGGGAGACCATCTACAATGAGCAGTTCTTC.

This sequence joins TRBV5-8 and TRBJ2-5, with unresolved D. V was cut by 5 bases and J by 1 base, with 9 bases left in between. CDR3 length: 13 residues. Germline V CDR1 and CDR2: SGHTS, YDEGEE. The CDR3 coding sequence is TGTGCCAGCAGGCGGAGAAGCCAAGAGACCCAGTACTTC. Its protein product is CASRRRSQETQYF.

This clone was counted a few times. This chain connects TRBV10-3 to TRBJ2-5; tentatively, D is TRBD1 (6 bases). CDR3 length: 14 amino acids. The germline V and J ends were trimmed by 2 bases and 3 bases, with 10 bases remaining between them. The germline V gene has CDR1 ENHRY and CDR2 SYGVKD. DNA for the CDR3: TGTGCCATCAGTGAGCAGGGGTCGAAAGAGACCCAGTACTTC. This translates into CAISEQGSKETQYF.